The source of this T cell receptor beta chain is a study of shared clonotypes between healthy human individuals. Study-level information: The plates for each donor numbered three CD4 naive, three CD4 memory, two CD8 naive and one CD8 memory. Findings and limits, study-wide: Memory subsets generally showed lower estimated richness than naive subsets. A few donors had roughly 5% of their naive CD4 clonotypes in common.

Nashville, Tennessee was home to all donors, who were Caucasian adults. By share, this clone counts as medium-sized. Antigen specificity is unknown. CDR1 is SGHTA and CDR2 is FQGNSA in the germline V gene. Trimming removed 6 bases from V and 5 bases from J, with 14 bases in between. CDR3 length: 13 residues. The table came from immunoSEQ multiplex PCR; TCRdb's copy has only in-frame clones and leaves some out. This sample has 650,000 to 750,000 clones, with about three quarters found just once. The source is a woman in her thirties in good health. The chain links TRBV7-2 to TRBJ2-7, with D possibly called TRBD1 or TRBD2 (5 bases each). Sequenced material: memory CD4+ T cells sorted from blood. As to subset: CD45RA-negative fraction. The CDR3 nucleotides read TGTGCCAGCAGTTTCACCGGGGCCCACGAGCAGTACTTC. Its protein is CASSFTGAHEQYF.